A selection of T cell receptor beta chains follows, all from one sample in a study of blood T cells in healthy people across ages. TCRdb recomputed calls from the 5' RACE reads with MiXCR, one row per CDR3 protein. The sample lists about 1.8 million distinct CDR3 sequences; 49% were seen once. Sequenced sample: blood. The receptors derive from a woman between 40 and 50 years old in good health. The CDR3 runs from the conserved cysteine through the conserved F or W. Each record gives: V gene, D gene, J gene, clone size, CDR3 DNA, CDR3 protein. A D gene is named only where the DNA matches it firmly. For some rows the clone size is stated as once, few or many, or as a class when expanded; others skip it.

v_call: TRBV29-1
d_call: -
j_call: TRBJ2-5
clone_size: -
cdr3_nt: TGCAGCCCTTACGCCGACAGGAGCAGCAAAGAGACCCAGTACTTC
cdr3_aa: CSPYADRSSKETQYF

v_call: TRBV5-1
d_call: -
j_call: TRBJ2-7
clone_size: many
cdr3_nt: TGTGCCAGCAGTTTTCTTGGAGAGCAGTACTTC
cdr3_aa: CASSFLGEQYF

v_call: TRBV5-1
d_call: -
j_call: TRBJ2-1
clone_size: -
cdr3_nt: TGCGCCAGCAGCTTGGCACACAGGTCCTCCTACAATGAGCAGTTCTTC
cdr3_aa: CASSLAHRSSYNEQFF

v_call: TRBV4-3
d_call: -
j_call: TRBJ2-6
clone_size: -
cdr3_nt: TGCGCCAGCAGCCAGGGTCCTGGGGTCAACGTCCTGACTTTC
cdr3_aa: CASSQGPGVNVLTF

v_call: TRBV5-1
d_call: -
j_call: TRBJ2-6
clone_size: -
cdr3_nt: TGCGCCAGCAGCTTGGCCGTCTCTGGGGCCGACGTCCTGACTTTC
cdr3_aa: CASSLAVSGADVLTF

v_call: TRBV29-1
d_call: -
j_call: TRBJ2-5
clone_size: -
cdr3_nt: TGCAGCGTTGAAGATCATAGGGGCGGGGAGACCCAGTACTTC
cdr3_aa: CSVEDHRGGETQYF

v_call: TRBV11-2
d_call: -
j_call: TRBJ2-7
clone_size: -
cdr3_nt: TGTGCCAGCAGCTCAACAGGGTCCGCCTACGAGCAGTACTTC
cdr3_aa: CASSSTGSAYEQYF

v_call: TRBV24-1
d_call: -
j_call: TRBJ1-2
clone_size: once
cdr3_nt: TGTGCCACCAGTGCTCGACAGGAAGCCTATGGTTACACCTTC
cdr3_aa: CATSARQEAYGYTF

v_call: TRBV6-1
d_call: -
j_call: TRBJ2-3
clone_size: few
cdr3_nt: TGTGCCAGCAGCCCGTTTAGGGGGGACACAGATACGCAGTATTTT
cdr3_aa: CASSPFRGDTDTQYF

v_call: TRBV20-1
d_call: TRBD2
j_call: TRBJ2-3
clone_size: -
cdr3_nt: TGCAGGGGGTCAGGAGGAGCGGGGGTCTCAGATACGCAGTATTTT
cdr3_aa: CRGSGGAGVSDTQYF

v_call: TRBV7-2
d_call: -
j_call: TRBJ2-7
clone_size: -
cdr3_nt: TGTGCCAGCAGCTTAGGATCCACCCCTCTCAGCAATGAGCAGTACTTC
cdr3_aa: CASSLGSTPLSNEQYF

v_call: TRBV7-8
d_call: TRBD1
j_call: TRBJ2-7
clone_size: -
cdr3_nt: TGTGCCAGCAGCGAAGACAGGGGGATCAACGAGCAGTACTTC
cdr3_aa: CASSEDRGINEQYF

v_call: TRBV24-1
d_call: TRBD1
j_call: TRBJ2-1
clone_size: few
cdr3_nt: TGTGCCACCAGTGATGGGACAGGTAGCGAGCAGTTCTTC
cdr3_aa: CATSDGTGSEQFF

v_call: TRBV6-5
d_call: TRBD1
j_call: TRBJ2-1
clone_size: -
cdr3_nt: TGTGCCAGCAGTTACCACGACAGGGGAGCGAGCTCCTACAATGAGCAGTTCTTC
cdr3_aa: CASSYHDRGASSYNEQFF

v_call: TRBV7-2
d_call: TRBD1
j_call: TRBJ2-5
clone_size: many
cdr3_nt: TGTGCCAGCAGCTTAGGACAGGGGTGGGAGACCCAGTACTTC
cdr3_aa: CASSLGQGWETQYF

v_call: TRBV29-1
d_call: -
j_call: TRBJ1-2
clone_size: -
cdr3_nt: TGCAGCGTTGAAACCCCAAGACCCGCGGGCTACACCTTC
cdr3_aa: CSVETPRPAGYTF

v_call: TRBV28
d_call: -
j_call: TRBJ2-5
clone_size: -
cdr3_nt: TGTGCCAGCAGTTATCGGACAGTAACCCAAGAGACCCAGTACTTC
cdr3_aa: CASSYRTVTQETQYF

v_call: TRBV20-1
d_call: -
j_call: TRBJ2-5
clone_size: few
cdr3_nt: TGCAGTGCCTCAGGACACCAAGAGACCCAGTACTTC
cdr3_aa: CSASGHQETQYF

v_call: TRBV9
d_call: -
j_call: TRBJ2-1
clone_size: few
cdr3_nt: TGTGCCAGCAGCGGCCGGGACTCCTCCTACAATGAGCAGTTCTTC
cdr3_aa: CASSGRDSSYNEQFF

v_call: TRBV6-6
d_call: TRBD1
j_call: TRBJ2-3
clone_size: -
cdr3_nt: TGTGCCAGCAGTTACGCGGGGCGGACAGGGTCGACAGATACGCAGTATTTT
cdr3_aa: CASSYAGRTGSTDTQYF

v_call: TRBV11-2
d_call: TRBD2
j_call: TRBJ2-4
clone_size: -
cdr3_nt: TGTGCCAGCAGCTTAAAAGAAGCGGGGTTAGCCAAAAACATTCAGTACTTC
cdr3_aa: CASSLKEAGLAKNIQYF

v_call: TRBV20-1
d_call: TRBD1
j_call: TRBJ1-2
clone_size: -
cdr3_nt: TGCAGTATCCTTCCGGGACAGGGGAATGATGGCTACACCTTC
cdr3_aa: CSILPGQGNDGYTF

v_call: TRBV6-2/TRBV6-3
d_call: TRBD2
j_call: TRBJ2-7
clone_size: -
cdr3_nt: TGTGCCAGCAGTTACTCTAGCGGGACATACTCGGAGACCCGGTACTTC
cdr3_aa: CASSYSSGTYSETRYF

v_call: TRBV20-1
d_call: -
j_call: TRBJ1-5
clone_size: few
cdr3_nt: TGCAGTGCTACACAGAGAGGAGGCGGCAATCAGCCCCAGCATTTT
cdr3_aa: CSATQRGGGNQPQHF

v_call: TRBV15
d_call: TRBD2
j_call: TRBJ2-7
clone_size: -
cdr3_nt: TGTGCCACCAGCACCAAACGGGGGGGTTTCTACGAGCAGTACTTC
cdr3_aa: CATSTKRGGFYEQYF

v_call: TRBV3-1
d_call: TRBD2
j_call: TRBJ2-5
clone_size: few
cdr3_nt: TGTGCCAGCAGCCAGCGGCGGGGGGAAGAGACCCAGTACTTC
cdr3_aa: CASSQRRGEETQYF

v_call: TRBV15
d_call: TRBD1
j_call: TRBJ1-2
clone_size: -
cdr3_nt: TGTGCCACCAGCAGAGCCCAAATAATAGCGGCGGGACAGGGGGCCTATGGCTACACCTTC
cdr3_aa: CATSRAQIIAAGQGAYGYTF

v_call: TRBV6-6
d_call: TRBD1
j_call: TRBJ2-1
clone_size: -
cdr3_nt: TGTGCCAGCAGGACAGGGGGAACCCACAATGAGCAGTTCTTC
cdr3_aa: CASRTGGTHNEQFF

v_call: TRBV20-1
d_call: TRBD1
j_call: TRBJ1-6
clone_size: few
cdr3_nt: TGCAGTGCTAAAACAGGGGATTCACCCCTCCACTTT
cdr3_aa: CSAKTGDSPLHF

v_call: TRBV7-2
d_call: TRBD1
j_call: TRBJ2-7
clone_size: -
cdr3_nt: TGTGCCAGTAGCCCCACAGGGGGCATCTCCTACGAGCAGTACTTC
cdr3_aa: CASSPTGGISYEQYF

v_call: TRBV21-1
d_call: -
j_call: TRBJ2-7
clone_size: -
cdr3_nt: TGTGCCAGCAGCAGATTGCCCTCCTTCCGGGACAGGGTGGTCCACGAGCAGTACTTC
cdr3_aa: CASSRLPSFRDRVVHEQYF

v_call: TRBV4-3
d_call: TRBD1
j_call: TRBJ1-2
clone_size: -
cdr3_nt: TGCGCCAGCAGCCAAGCTACAGGGGGGGGAGGTGGCTACACCTTC
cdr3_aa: CASSQATGGGGGYTF

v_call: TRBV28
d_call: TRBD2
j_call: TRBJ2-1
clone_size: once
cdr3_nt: TGTGCCAGCAGAGCGGGGGGGCCGGAGAATGAGCAGTTCTTC
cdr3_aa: CASRAGGPENEQFF

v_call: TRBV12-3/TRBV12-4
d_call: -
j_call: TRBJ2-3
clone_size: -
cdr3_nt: TGTGCCAGCAGTTTGATTCGGGAATCAGATACGCAGTATTTT
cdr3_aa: CASSLIRESDTQYF

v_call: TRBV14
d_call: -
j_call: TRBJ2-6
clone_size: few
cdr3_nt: TGTGCCAGCAGCCAAGAGGGACATCTCTCTGGGGCCAACGTCCTGACTTTC
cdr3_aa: CASSQEGHLSGANVLTF

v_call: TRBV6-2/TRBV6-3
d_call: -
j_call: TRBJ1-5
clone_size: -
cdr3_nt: TGTGCCAGCACCACAGACGGAAATCAGCCCCAGCATTTT
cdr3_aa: CASTTDGNQPQHF

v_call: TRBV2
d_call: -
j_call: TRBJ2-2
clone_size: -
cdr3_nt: TGTGCCAGCAGTCAAAGTCAGAGAACCGGGGAGCTGTTTTTT
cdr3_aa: CASSQSQRTGELFF

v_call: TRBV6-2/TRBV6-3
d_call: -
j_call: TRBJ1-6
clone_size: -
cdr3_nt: TGTGCCAGCAGTTCTGCGGACCGCCCGGGTTCACCCCTCCACTTT
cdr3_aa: CASSSADRPGSPLHF

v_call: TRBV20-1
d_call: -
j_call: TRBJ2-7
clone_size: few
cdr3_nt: TGCAGTGCTAGATGGGGTCCAAGTTCCTACGAGCAGTACTTC
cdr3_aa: CSARWGPSSYEQYF

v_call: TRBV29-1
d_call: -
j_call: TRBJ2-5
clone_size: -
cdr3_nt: TGCAGCGTTGAACTTGTACACGGGATTGAGACCCAGTACTTC
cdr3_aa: CSVELVHGIETQYF

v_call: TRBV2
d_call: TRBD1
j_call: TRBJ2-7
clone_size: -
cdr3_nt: TGTGCCAGCAGTGGGGACAGGGGGCAATACAATGAGCAGTACTTC
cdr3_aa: CASSGDRGQYNEQYF

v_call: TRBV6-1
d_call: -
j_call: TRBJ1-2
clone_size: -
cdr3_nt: TGTGCCAGCAGTGAACCACGCGCAGCCTATGGCTACACCTTC
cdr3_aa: CASSEPRAAYGYTF

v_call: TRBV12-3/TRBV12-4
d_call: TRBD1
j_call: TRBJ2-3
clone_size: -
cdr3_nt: TGTGCCAGCAGCCACCGGCGGACAGGGACAGATACGCAGTATTTT
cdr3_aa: CASSHRRTGTDTQYF

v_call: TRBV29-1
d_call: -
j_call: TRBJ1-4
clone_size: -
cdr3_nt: TGCAGCGCCGCGGAGGGCGATGAAAAACTGTTTTTT
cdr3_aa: CSAAEGDEKLFF

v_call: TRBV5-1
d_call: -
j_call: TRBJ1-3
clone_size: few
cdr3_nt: TGCGCCAGCAGCACGGGGTCTACTGGAAACACCATATATTTT
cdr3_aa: CASSTGSTGNTIYF

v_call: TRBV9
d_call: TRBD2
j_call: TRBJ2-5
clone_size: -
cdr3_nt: TGTGCCAGCAGCGTCCGGGGGGGCGCCCCACAAGAGACCCAGTACTTC
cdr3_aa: CASSVRGGAPQETQYF

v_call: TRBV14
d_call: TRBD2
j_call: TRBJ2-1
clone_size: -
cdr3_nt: TGTGCCAGCAGCTTTCGGACTAGCGGGGACAATGAGCAGTTCTTC
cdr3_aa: CASSFRTSGDNEQFF

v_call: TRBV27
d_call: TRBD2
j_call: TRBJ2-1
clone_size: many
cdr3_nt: TGTGCCAGCAGCCCGGGACTAGCGGCCTACAATGAGCAGTTCTTC
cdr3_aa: CASSPGLAAYNEQFF

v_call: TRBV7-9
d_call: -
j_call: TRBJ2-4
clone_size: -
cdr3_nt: TGTGCCAGCAGCTTCTGGGAGGACAGAAATTTAGCCAAAAACATTCAGTACTTC
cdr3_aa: CASSFWEDRNLAKNIQYF

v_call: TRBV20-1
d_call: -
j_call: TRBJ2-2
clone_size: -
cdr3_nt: TGCAGTGCCACGGGCAGGAGCAACACCGGGGAGCTGTTTTTT
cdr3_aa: CSATGRSNTGELFF